The 27 T cell receptor beta chains given below trace back to one sample, sequenced in a study of neurological immune-mediated disorders. Indicated time point: longitudinal time-point 3. TCRdb ran MiXCR on the 5' RACE reads and lists one entry per CDR3 protein. The sample contains 85,000 to 110,000 distinct CDR3 sequences, roughly 10% of which appear only once. Sequencing input: PBMCs. These receptors were obtained from a female donor with HTLV-1-associated myelopathy (HAM/TSP).

This clonotype came up many times. The chain recombines TRBV20-1 with TRBJ2-1, with 13 bases lining up with TRBD2. In germline, CDR1 is DFQATT, CDR2 SNEGSKA (reference sequence). This CDR3 is 15 amino acids long. Losses at the gene ends were 6 bases for V and 7 bases for J; bases not matched to a gene: 9. CDR3 sequence: CSALLAGGRRNEQFF. For the CDR3, the DNA is TGCAGTGCGTTACTAGCGGGGGGGCGTAGGAATGAGCAGTTCTTC.

The sample holds many counts of this clonotype. The rearrangement links TRBV5-1 to TRBJ2-7, with 7 bases that match TRBD1. The CDR3 has 14 amino acids. J lost 0 bases, V lost 3 bases, and 3 bases had no gene match. Looked up from germline, CDR1 is SGHRS and CDR2 is YFSETQ. CDR3 protein: CASSSGQSSYEQYF. For the CDR3, the DNA is TGCGCCAGCAGCTCGGGACAGAGCTCCTACGAGCAGTACTTC.

This clonotype was recorded many times. The J gene is TRBJ2-2, the V gene TRBV10-3; possibly TRBD1 for D (5 bases). The CDR3 has 13 amino acids. The V end lost 6 bases, the J end lost 7 bases, and 12 bases lay between the germline ends. Per the germline V gene, CDR1 is ENHRY and CDR2 is SYGVKD. CDR3 residues: CAISGTGHGELFF. In DNA form, the CDR3 reads TGTGCCATCAGCGGCACCGGACACGGGGAGCTGTTTTTT.

V gene TRBV5-1 combines with J gene TRBJ2-2; D is perhaps TRBD2 (6 bases). The CDR3 covers 17 residues. The germline gives CDR1 SGHRS, CDR2 YFSETQ. Trimming took off 6 bases at V and 2 bases at J, with 20 bases between the two ends. The chain's CDR3 is CASNIRAGTLNTGELFF. The CDR3 region has the DNA TGCGCCAGCAACATCCGGGCAGGGACTTTAAACACCGGGGAGCTGTTTTTT. Together with reference TRBV5-1 and TRBJ2-2, the CDR3 gives the full variable domain: KAGVTQTPRYLIKTRGQQVTLSCSPISGHRSVSWYQQTPGQGLQFLFEYFSETQRNKGNFPGRFSGRQFSNSRSEMNVSTLELGDSALYLCASNIRAGTLNTGELFFGEGSRLTVL.

This clonotype was observed at least ten times. The V and J genes are TRBV3-1 and TRBJ1-2; D possibly corresponds to TRBD1 (6 bases). The CDR3 has 14 amino acids. V was clipped by 1 base and J by 4 bases, with 10 bases between them. Germline CDR1 reads LGHDT; CDR2 reads YNNKEL (reference sequence). Here the CDR3 reads CASSQVLGAYGYTF. CDR3 nucleotides: TGTGCCAGCAGCCAAGTGCTGGGGGCCTATGGCTACACCTTC.

Many counts were recorded for this clonotype. The rearrangement joins TRBV9 to TRBJ1-4; D is unresolved. The CDR3 totals 14 residues. The V gene lost 0 bases and the J gene lost 4 bases, with 7 bases spanning the gap. Germline V gives CDR1 SGDLS, CDR2 YYNGEE. CDR3 sequence reads: CASSVGPGNEKLFF. CDR3 DNA sequence: TGTGCCAGCAGCGTAGGGCCGGGTAATGAAAAACTGTTTTTT.

This clonotype was seen ten or more times. The chain carries TRBV4-1 and TRBJ2-1; 8 bases align to TRBD2. Germline values: CDR1 MGHRA, CDR2 YSYEKL. The junction had 5 bases not matched to a gene; V was cut back by 0 bases and J by 4 bases. The CDR3 extends over 16 amino acids. The CDR3, as DNA: TGCGCCAGCAGCCAAGACGGGAGCGGGGGATACAATGAGCAGTTCTTC. Translation gives CASSQDGSGGYNEQFF.

This clonotype was detected many times. V is TRBV20-1 and J is TRBJ1-1; D is undetermined. Trimming took off 3 bases at V and 4 bases at J, with 6 bases between the two ends. The germline V gene encodes CDR1 DFQATT and CDR2 SNEGSKA (reference sequence). This CDR3 is built from 11 residues. The DNA for the CDR3 is TGCAGTGCTAGCAGGAGCACTGAAGCTTTCTTT. Translating gives CSASRSTEAFF.

This clonotype was counted at least ten times. The chain links TRBV7-8 to TRBJ2-1; D not resolved. Germline CDR1 is SGHVS and CDR2 is FQNEAQ. Trimming cost V 1 base and J 6 bases, with 10 bases left between them. The CDR3 is made up of 14 amino acids. As DNA, the CDR3 is TGTGCCAGCAGCTTAGGTCGAACAATCAATGAGCAGTTCTTC. Encoded protein: CASSLGRTINEQFF.

The chain couples TRBV20-1 to TRBJ2-2, with TRBD2 identical over 8 bases. V lost 4 bases and J lost 4; bases outside the gene matches: 5. CDR1 is DFQATT and CDR2 is SNEGSKA in the germline V gene (reference sequence). This CDR3 contains 14 residues. The CDR3 loop reads CSAITSGGTGELFF. CDR3 DNA: TGCAGTGCTATAACTAGCGGAGGCACCGGGGAGCTGTTTTTT.

Comments on this clonotype: Its ends do not fully match the called genes, so a read error is possible. The V and J genes are TRBV29-1 and TRBJ2-1; a possible D gene is TRBD1 (5 bases). Germline CDR1 is SQVTM and CDR2 is ANQGSEA. The length of the CDR3 is 13 residues. The CDR3 protein is CSVGLGLPNAQFF. The CDR3 nucleotides read TGCAGCGTGGGGCTGGGCCTTCCTAATGCGCAGTTCTTC.

This clonotype occurred many times. CDR3 residues: CATSLGGAVSYEQYF. CDR3 nucleotide sequence: TGTGCCACCAGCCTGGGGGGGGCCGTCTCCTACGAGCAGTACTTC. The rearrangement uses TRBV15 and TRBJ2-7, with a possible D match to TRBD2 (7 bases). V was pared by 5 bases and J by 0 bases, with 14 bases between. The germline V gene encodes CDR1 LNHNV and CDR2 YYDKDF (reference sequence). The CDR3 runs to 15 residues. The entire variable domain, with the rest obtained from reference TRBV15 and TRBJ2-7, is as follows: DAMVIQNPRYQVTQFGKPVTLSCSQTLNHNVMYWYQQKSSQAPKLLFHYYDKDFNNEADTPDNFQSRRPNTSFCFLDIRSPGLGDTAMYLCATSLGGAVSYEQYFGPGTRLTVT.

This clonotype was picked up many times. The chain carries TRBV20-1 and TRBJ1-3, with D possibly matching TRBD1 (5 bases). There are 13 residues in the CDR3. Per germline, CDR1 DFQATT and CDR2 SNEGSKA (reference sequence). Deletions cut 6 bases from V and 3 bases from J, with 12 bases between. CDR3 residues: CSASRGSGNTIYF. The CDR3 nucleotides read TGCAGTGCCTCCCGGGGGAGTGGAAACACCATATATTTT.

This clonotype was seen repeatedly, ten times or more. The chain couples TRBV10-3 to TRBJ2-1, with 9 bases aligning to TRBD2. CDR1 ENHRY and CDR2 SYGVKD come from the germline V gene. CDR3 length: 16 residues. V shed 6 bases and J 1 base; nucleotides not matched to a gene: 7. This CDR3 reads CAIRRTAGGSYNEQFF. The CDR3 bases are TGTGCCATCAGGAGGACAGCGGGGGGATCCTACAATGAGCAGTTCTTC.

This clonotype was found many times. This chain links TRBV6-5 with TRBJ2-3; TRBD2 aligns across 9 bases. Per the germline V gene, CDR1 is MNHEY and CDR2 is SVGAGI. The CDR3 totals 16 residues. J lost 1 base, V lost 6 bases, and 8 bases had no gene match. CDR3 protein: CASSTPSGVGTDTQYF. The CDR3, as DNA: TGTGCCAGCAGCACCCCTAGCGGGGTTGGCACAGATACGCAGTATTTT.

The chain employs TRBV12-3 or TRBV12-4 and TRBJ1-5; 10 bases agree with TRBD1. This CDR3 region has 16 residues. Germline trimming cut 5 bases from V and 4 bases from J; bases unmatched to any gene: 8. The CDR3 protein is CASSGMGQGLNQPQHF. The CDR3 DNA sequence: TGTGCCAGCAGTGGGATGGGACAGGGGTTAAATCAGCCCCAGCATTTT.

This clonotype was counted a few times. The genes are TRBV20-1 and TRBJ2-1; D tentatively fits TRBD1 or TRBD2 (6 bases each). V lost 2 bases and J 8 bases, leaving 19 bases between the germline ends. In germline, CDR1 is DFQATT, CDR2 SNEGSKA (reference sequence). The CDR3 length is 15 residues. CDR3 bases: TGCAGTGCTAGACTCGCAACAGGGAGGTCAGATGAGCAGTTCTTC. Its translation is CSARLATGRSDEQFF.

This clonotype was seen repeatedly, ten times or more. This chain joins TRBV5-1 and TRBJ2-1; 10 bases agree with TRBD2. Trimming removed 5 bases from V and 3 bases from J; junction bases left unmatched: 5. The CDR3 is made up of 15 amino acids. The germline CDR1 and CDR2 sequences are SGHRS and YFSETQ. This CDR3 reads CASSKPSGGYNEQFF. DNA for the CDR3: TGCGCCAGCAGTAAGCCTAGCGGGGGCTACAATGAGCAGTTCTTC.

This clonotype was recorded at least ten times. The CDR3 sequence: CAISEGLADEQFF. The CDR3 region has the DNA TGTGCCATCAGTGAAGGGTTAGCTGATGAGCAGTTCTTC. This chain connects TRBV10-3 to TRBJ2-1; no firm D call. The CDR3 contains 13 residues. The V gene lost 3 bases and the J gene lost 8 bases, with 11 bases spanning the gap. Per germline, CDR1 ENHRY and CDR2 SYGVKD.

This clonotype was picked up many times. This rearrangement joins TRBV11-2 to TRBJ2-2; the D is unclear. The V end lost 0 bases, the J end lost 0 bases, and 11 bases lay between the germline ends. The CDR3 has 17 amino acids. The germline V gene encodes CDR1 SGHAT and CDR2 FQNNGV. The CDR3 sequence is CASSLDPYVANTGELFF. Here the CDR3 DNA reads TGTGCCAGCAGCTTAGATCCATACGTCGCGAACACCGGGGAGCTGTTTTTT.

The table lists this clonotype with a few counts. This rearrangement joins TRBV3-1 to TRBJ2-7; D gene unclear. This CDR3 spans 11 amino acids. The V gene's germline CDR1 is LGHDT and CDR2 YNNKEL (reference sequence). The V and J ends lost 3 bases and 3 bases respectively, with 3 bases between them. The CDR3 bases are TGTGCCAGCAGCCACAACTACGAGCAGTACTTC. Translated, it gives CASSHNYEQYF.

This clonotype appeared a few times. This clone may be a read error of a much larger clone one base away. The rearrangement joins TRBV20-1 to TRBJ2-3, with TRBD2 identical over 11 bases. This CDR3 region has 16 residues. J was trimmed by 5 bases and V by 3 bases; bases with no gene match: 10. The germline gives CDR1 DFQATT, CDR2 SNEGSKA (reference sequence). The CDR3 sequence: CSARRFSGGVGDTQYF. Here the CDR3 DNA reads TGCAGTGCTAGGAGGTTTAGCGGGGGGGTCGGAGATACGCAGTATTTT.

This clonotype was counted between two and nine times. This chain joins TRBV6-5 and TRBJ2-7; weak D call: TRBD1 (6 bases). The germline CDR1 and CDR2 sequences are MNHEY and SVGAGI. This CDR3 contains 14 residues. The germline V and J ends were trimmed by 2 bases and 2 bases, with 10 bases remaining between them. CDR3 sequence reads: CASSYGTQAYEQYF. The CDR3 DNA follows: TGTGCCAGCAGTTACGGGACACAGGCCTACGAGCAGTACTTC.

This clonotype was detected many times. This chain joins TRBV5-1 and TRBJ2-1; D unclear. V lost 1 base, J lost 4 bases, and 12 bases lay in between. The CDR3 has 15 amino acids. Germline V gene lookup returns CDR1 SGHRS and CDR2 YFSETQ. The CDR3 loop is CASSLIYGQYNEQFF. In DNA, the CDR3 is TGCGCCAGCAGCTTGATCTATGGTCAGTACAATGAGCAGTTCTTC. Variable domain in full (rest from reference TRBV5-1 and TRBJ2-1): KAGVTQTPRYLIKTRGQQVTLSCSPISGHRSVSWYQQTPGQGLQFLFEYFSETQRNKGNFPGRFSGRQFSNSRSEMNVSTLELGDSALYLCASSLIYGQYNEQFFGPGTRLTVL.

The sample holds many counts of this clonotype. The rearrangement uses TRBV28 and TRBJ2-5, with no clear D. The CDR3 length is 13 residues. Germline V lookup: CDR1 MDHEN, CDR2 SYDVKM. The V end was cut by 3 bases, the J end by 2 bases, with 7 bases between. The CDR3 spells CASSFIGQETQYF. For the CDR3, the DNA is TGTGCCAGCAGTTTCATCGGGCAAGAGACCCAGTACTTC.

The rearrangement joins TRBV19 to TRBJ2-1, with D tentatively TRBD1 or TRBD2 (5 bases each). V lost 7 bases and J lost 9, with 25 bases in between. CDR1 and CDR2 (germline): LNHDA, SQIVND (reference sequence). The CDR3 has 16 residues. The CDR3 DNA is TGTGCCAGTAACTCTCCCCGGGACGGAGTCGAGGGTGAGCAGTTCTTC. It specifies CASNSPRDGVEGEQFF.

This clonotype occurred many times. V usage is TRBV12-3 or TRBV12-4 and J usage is TRBJ2-3, with 10 bases matching TRBD2. CDR3 length equals 14 residues. J gave up 1 base and V 9 bases, and 4 bases lay outside the gene matches. Written as DNA, the CDR3 is TGTGCCAGTGCTAGCGGGGGACGCACAGATACGCAGTATTTT. Residues: CASASGGRTDTQYF.